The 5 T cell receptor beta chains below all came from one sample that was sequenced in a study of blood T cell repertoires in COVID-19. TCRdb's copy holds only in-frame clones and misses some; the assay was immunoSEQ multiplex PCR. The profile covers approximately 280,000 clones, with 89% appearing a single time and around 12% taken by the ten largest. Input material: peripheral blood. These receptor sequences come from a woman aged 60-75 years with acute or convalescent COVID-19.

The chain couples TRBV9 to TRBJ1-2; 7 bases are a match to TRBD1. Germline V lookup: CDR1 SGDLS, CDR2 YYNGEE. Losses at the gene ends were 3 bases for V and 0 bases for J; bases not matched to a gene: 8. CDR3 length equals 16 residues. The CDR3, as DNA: TGTGCCAGCAGCGCTTTCCGGGACAGTTCTAACTATGGCTACACCTTC. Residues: CASSAFRDSSNYGYTF.

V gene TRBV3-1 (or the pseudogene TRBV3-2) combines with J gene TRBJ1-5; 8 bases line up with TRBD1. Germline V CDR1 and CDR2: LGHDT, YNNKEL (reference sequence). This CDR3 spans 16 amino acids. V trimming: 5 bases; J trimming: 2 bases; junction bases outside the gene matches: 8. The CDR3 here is CASSYGAGGGNQPQHF. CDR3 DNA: TGTGCCAGCAGCTACGGCGCAGGGGGCGGCAATCAGCCCCAGCATTTT.

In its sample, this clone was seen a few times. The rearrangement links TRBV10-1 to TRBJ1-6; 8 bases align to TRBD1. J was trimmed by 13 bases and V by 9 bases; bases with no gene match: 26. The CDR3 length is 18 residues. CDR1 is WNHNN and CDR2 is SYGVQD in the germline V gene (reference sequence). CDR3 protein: CARRSEVPVGTGSLPLHF. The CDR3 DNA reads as TGCGCCAGGAGGAGCGAAGTTCCGGTGGGGACAGGAAGTTTGCCCCTCCACTTT.

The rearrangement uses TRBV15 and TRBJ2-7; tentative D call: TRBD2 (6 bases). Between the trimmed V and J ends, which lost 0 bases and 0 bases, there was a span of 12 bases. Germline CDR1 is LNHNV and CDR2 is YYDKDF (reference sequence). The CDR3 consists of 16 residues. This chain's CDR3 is CATSRDLASASYEQYF. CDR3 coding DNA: TGTGCCACCAGCAGAGATTTGGCTAGCGCCTCCTACGAGCAGTACTTC.

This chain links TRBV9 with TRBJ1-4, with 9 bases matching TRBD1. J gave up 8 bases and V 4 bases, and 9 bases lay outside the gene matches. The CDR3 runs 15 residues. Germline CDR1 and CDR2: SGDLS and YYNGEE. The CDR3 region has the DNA TGTGCCAGCAGCACGCTCGGACAGGGGTGGGAAAAACTGTTTTTT. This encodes CASSTLGQGWEKLFF.